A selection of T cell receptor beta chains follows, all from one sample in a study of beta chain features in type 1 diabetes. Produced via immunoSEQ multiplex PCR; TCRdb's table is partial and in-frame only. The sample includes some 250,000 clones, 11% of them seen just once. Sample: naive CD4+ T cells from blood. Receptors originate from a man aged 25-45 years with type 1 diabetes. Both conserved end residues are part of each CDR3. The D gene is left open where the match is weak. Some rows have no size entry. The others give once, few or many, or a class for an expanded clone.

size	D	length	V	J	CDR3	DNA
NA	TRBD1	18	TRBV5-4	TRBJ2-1	CASSLGPREGASYNEQFF	TGTGCCAGCAGCTTGGGGCCACGTGAGGGGGCATCCTACAATGAGCAGTTCTTC
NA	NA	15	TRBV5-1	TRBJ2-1	CASKPTDNAYNEQFF	TGCGCCAGCAAGCCAACAGATAATGCTTACAATGAGCAGTTCTTC
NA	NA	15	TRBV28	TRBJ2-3	CASSLGGGGTDTQYF	TGTGCCAGCTCCCTGGGAGGGGGGGGTACAGATACGCAGTATTTT
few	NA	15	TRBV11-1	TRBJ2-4	CASSSGGVRGSIQYF	TGTGCCAGCAGCTCCGGAGGGGTGCGAGGTTCCATTCAGTACTTC
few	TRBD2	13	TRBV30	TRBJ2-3	CAWESGGADTQYF	TGTGCCTGGGAGAGCGGGGGGGCAGATACGCAGTATTTT
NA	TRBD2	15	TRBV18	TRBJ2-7	CASSPGLVAAYEQYF	TGTGCCAGCTCACCAGGACTAGTAGCGGCCTACGAGCAGTACTTC
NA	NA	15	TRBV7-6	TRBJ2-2	CASTEGTSLGGELFF	TGTGCCAGCACAGAGGGGACATCCCTTGGCGGGGAGCTGTTTTTT
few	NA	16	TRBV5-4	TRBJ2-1	CASSPTQGRVANEQFF	TGTGCCAGCAGCCCGACACAGGGTCGTGTGGCCAATGAGCAGTTCTTC
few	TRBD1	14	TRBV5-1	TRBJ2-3	CASSRGTVTDTQYF	TGCGCCAGCAGCCGTGGGACAGTCACAGATACGCAGTATTTT
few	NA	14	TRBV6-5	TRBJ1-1	CASSSPGQNTEAFF	TGTGCCAGCAGTTCTCCGGGACAGAACACTGAAGCTTTCTTT